Below, 2 T cell receptor beta chains from the same sample are listed, as sequenced in a study of low-dose radiotherapy and immunotherapy resistance in tumors. This sample's time point: after trial treatment. Described treatment: LDRT plus nivolumab, ipilimumab, low-dose cyclophosphamide and aspirin (RACIN trial). Priming of first-strand cDNA relied on TRAV- and TRBV-specific primers (covering alpha and beta chains). It was with a constant-region primer and a V-primer adapter that TCRs were amplified over approximately 20 PCR cycles. TCRdb reanalysed the reads using MiXCR and keeps one entry per CDR3 protein. Here the sample spans around 80,000 distinct CDR3 sequences, 17% being singletons. The sequenced sample was PBMCs, obtained after low-dose radiotherapy plus immunotherapy. The source of these receptors is a male donor with prostate cancer.

This clonotype was seen many times. The chain uses TRBV19 and TRBJ2-2; 8 bases agree with TRBD2. Germline V CDR1 and CDR2: LNHDA, SQIVND (reference sequence). Losses at the gene ends were 8 bases for V and 5 bases for J; bases not matched to a gene: 1. The CDR3 consists of 12 residues. CDR3 protein: CASLAGTGELFF. CDR3 coding DNA: TGTGCCAGTCTAGCGGGTACCGGGGAGCTGTTTTTT.

This clonotype was seen many times. The chain recombines TRBV28 with TRBJ2-7; 9 bases fit TRBD1. CDR3 size: 16 residues. Unmatched junction bases numbered 8, after V lost 2 bases and J lost 3 bases. Germline loops: CDR1 MDHEN, CDR2 SYDVKM. The CDR3 is CASSLTGQGSFYEQYF. The CDR3 region has the DNA TGTGCCAGCAGTTTAACCGGACAGGGGAGTTTCTACGAGCAGTACTTC.